The 22 T cell receptor beta chains below were found in one sample sequenced in a study of metastatic and nonmetastatic thyroid tumors. No treatment of any kind had been given to any patient before thyroid surgery. TCRdb re-called clones via MiXCR from the PCR reads. The table shows over 14,000 clones, with 3.6% occurring only once. The specimen sequenced was tumor tissue. These receptors were taken from a female donor with papillary thyroid cancer or a benign thyroid nodule (not recorded which). Some clones in this sample may be carry-over from other donors' samples.

In this sample, this clone turned up many times. V usage is TRBV15 and J usage is TRBJ1-6, with TRBD1 identical over 8 bases. CDR1 is LNHNV and CDR2 is YYDKDF in the germline V gene (reference sequence). V shed 3 bases and J 10 bases; nucleotides not matched to a gene: 8. The CDR3 extends over 15 amino acids. The CDR3 spells CATSSETGGDSPLHF. CDR3 coding DNA: TGTGCCACCAGCAGCGAAACAGGGGGGGACTCACCCCTCCACTTT.

V usage is TRBV12-3 or TRBV12-4 and J usage is TRBJ2-1, with 10 bases lining up with TRBD2. V was clipped by 5 bases and J by 7 bases; unmatched bases: 8. The CDR3 sequence is 15 residues long. CDR3 DNA: TGTGCCAGCAGTCACGCTAGCGGGAGCTATAATGAGCAGTTCTTC. Translated: CASSHASGSYNEQFF.

In its sample, this clone was seen a few times. This CDR3 is CATSGTDNNEQFF. The CDR3 coding sequence is TGTGCCACCAGTGGGACAGACAACAATGAGCAGTTCTTC. The chain combines TRBV24-1 with TRBJ2-1; D might be TRBD1 (6 bases). V lost 5 bases and J 5 bases, leaving 9 bases between the germline ends. The CDR3 has 13 amino acids. From germline, CDR1 is KGHDR and CDR2 SFDVKD.

This clone was found a few times. The chain carries TRBV27 and TRBJ2-1; weak D call: TRBD1 (6 bases). This CDR3 region has 16 residues. Trimming took 3 bases from V and 1 from J, leaving 13 bases between them. Germline V CDR1 and CDR2: MNHEY, SMNVEV (reference sequence). CDR3 DNA: TGTGCCAGCAGTTTCTCCGACAGGTTGTCCTACAATGAGCAGTTCTTC. Translated, it gives CASSFSDRLSYNEQFF.

The gene calls are TRBV7-2 and TRBJ2-7; tentatively, D is TRBD1 or TRBD2 (7 bases each). The germline V gene has CDR1 SGHTA and CDR2 FQGNSA. Trimming took 5 bases from V and 3 from J, leaving 14 bases between them. The CDR3 is made up of 14 amino acids. CDR3 amino acids: CASSPAGQHYEQYF. For the CDR3, the DNA is TGTGCCAGCAGCCCAGCGGGACAGCACTACGAGCAGTACTTC.

A few counts support this clone. V and J are TRBV6-2 or TRBV6-3 and TRBJ1-2; 7 bases are a match to TRBD1. This CDR3 region has 14 residues. Looked up from germline, CDR1 is MNHEY and CDR2 is SVGEGT. Unmatched junction bases numbered 8, after V lost 0 bases and J lost 10 bases. DNA for the CDR3: TGTGCCAGCAGTTACTCGAGAGGGACAGCGGACTACACCTTC. As protein: CASSYSRGTADYTF.

This clone was counted a few times. The chain links TRBV20-1 to TRBJ2-1; 11 positions agree with TRBD2. CDR1 is DFQATT, CDR2 SNEGSKA, per germline (reference sequence). This CDR3 contains 19 residues. After removal of 3 bases from V and 4 bases from J, the junction contained 17 bases not matched to a gene. CDR3 protein: CSARLASSQGLAAYNEQFF. Written as DNA, the CDR3 is TGCAGTGCTAGGCTCGCTAGCTCCCAGGGACTAGCGGCTTACAATGAGCAGTTCTTC.

This clone was seen a handful of times. The chain is built from TRBV7-3 and TRBJ2-2, with D maybe TRBD2 (5 bases). The CDR3 is 13 residues long. Per germline, CDR1 SGHTA and CDR2 FQGTGA. V gave up 5 bases and J gave up 5 bases, with 9 bases separating them. CDR3 sequence reads: CASSTGLTGELFF. CDR3 DNA sequence: TGTGCCAGCAGCACCGGACTTACCGGGGAGCTGTTTTTT.

V usage is TRBV5-1 and J usage is TRBJ2-2; no definite D call. Deletions cut 4 bases from V and 5 bases from J, with 15 bases between. CDR1 is SGHRS, CDR2 YFSETQ, per germline. The CDR3 covers 15 residues. The CDR3 DNA reads as TGCGCCAGCAGCCCTACAGCATGGCAAACCGGGGAGCTGTTTTTT. As protein: CASSPTAWQTGELFF.

The chain couples TRBV15 to TRBJ1-6, with 7 bases matching TRBD1. With 8 bases clipped from V and 7 bases from J, the junction kept 5 bases outside the gene matches. This CDR3 region has 13 residues. The germline CDR1 and CDR2 sequences are LNHNV and YYDKDF (reference sequence). CDR3 in DNA: TGTGCCACCCAGGGACAGCGAAATTCACCCCTCCACTTT. Translation: CATQGQRNSPLHF. Variable domain in full (rest from reference TRBV15 and TRBJ1-6): DAMVIQNPRYQVTQFGKPVTLSCSQTLNHNVMYWYQQKSSQAPKLLFHYYDKDFNNEADTPDNFQSRRPNTSFCFLDIRSPGLGDTAMYLCATQGQRNSPLHFGNGTRLTVT.

The chain joins TRBV29-1 to TRBJ2-1, with 9 bases identical to TRBD1. The CDR3 has 15 residues. V lost 3 bases to trimming and J lost 5 bases; unmatched junction nucleotides: 8. The germline CDR1 and CDR2 sequences are SQVTM and ANQGSEA. The CDR3 DNA sequence: TGCAGCGTTGAGAAGACAGGGGGTATGGACAATGAGCAGTTCTTC. Amino acids: CSVEKTGGMDNEQFF.

This clone was seen only a few times. The gene calls are TRBV20-1 and TRBJ2-1; TRBD2 aligns across 7 bases. Trimming removed 1 base from V and 0 bases from J; junction bases left unmatched: 3. Germline CDR1 DFQATT, CDR2 SNEGSKA (reference sequence). The CDR3 runs 15 residues. CDR3 DNA: TGCAGTGCTAGAGCCGGGAGGTCCTCCTACAATGAGCAGTTCTTC. It yields the protein CSARAGRSSYNEQFF.

In this sample, this clone turned up a few times. The chain has TRBV2 and TRBJ2-3; D is undetermined. This CDR3 contains 12 residues. CDR1 and CDR2 from the germline V gene are SNHLY and FYNNEI. V lost 5 bases and J lost 6, with 9 bases in between. The CDR3 DNA sequence: TGTGCCAGCAGTTCGAACACGGATACGCAGTATTTT. Translated: CASSSNTDTQYF. The full variable domain, in which reference TRBV2 and TRBJ2-3 provide the parts outside the CDR3, is EPEVTQTPSHQVTQMGQEVILRCVPISNHLYFYWYRQILGQKVEFLVSFYNNEISEKSEIFDDQFSVERPDGSNFTLKIRSTKLEDSAMYFCASSSNTDTQYFGPGTRLTVL.

This clone was counted between two and nine times. This sequence joins TRBV6-1 and TRBJ2-3; D gene unclear. This CDR3 region has 15 residues. Trimming stripped 6 bases from V and 1 base from J, with 14 bases between. CDR1 MNHNS and CDR2 SASEGT come from the germline V gene. CDR3 nucleotides: TGTGCCAGCAGGGACCGCTCCCTCGGCACAGATACGCAGTATTTT. Its translation is CASRDRSLGTDTQYF.

Sample share makes this clone medium-sized. The chain couples TRBV19 to TRBJ2-7; TRBD1 aligns across 7 bases. Trimming removed 5 bases from V and 3 bases from J; junction bases left unmatched: 7. Germline CDR1 reads LNHDA; CDR2 reads SQIVND (reference sequence). The CDR3 runs to 14 residues. The CDR3: CASSFSSGGYEQYF. CDR3 DNA sequence: TGTGCCAGTAGTTTCTCCTCAGGGGGCTACGAGCAGTACTTC.

This clone is judged medium-sized. The chain links TRBV2 to TRBJ2-6; D unclear. From germline, CDR1 is SNHLY and CDR2 FYNNEI. The germline V and J ends were trimmed by 5 bases and 1 base, with 6 bases remaining between them. This CDR3 spans 14 amino acids. The CDR3 loop reads CASSKISGANVLTF. CDR3 DNA: TGTGCCAGCAGTAAGATTTCTGGGGCCAACGTCCTGACTTTC.

The chain is built from TRBV6-6 and TRBJ1-2; the D is unclear. The CDR3 sequence is 14 residues long. Trimming left V 0 bases short and J 4 bases short, with 9 bases between. CDR1 and CDR2 from the germline V gene are MNHNY and SVGAGI (reference sequence). The CDR3 sequence: CASSYSEGPYGYTF. The CDR3 coding sequence is TGTGCCAGCAGTTACTCTGAGGGCCCCTATGGCTACACCTTC.

A remark on this clone: A junction end diverges from the germline sequence, so it may reflect a read error. Other nucleotide sequences in the sample specify the same CDR3. The chain has TRBV6-1 and TRBJ2-6; 9 bases align to TRBD1. The CDR3 is 17 residues long. Germline values: CDR1 MNHNS, CDR2 SASEGT. The CDR3 is CASSERTGASGANVLTF. For the CDR3, the DNA is TGTGCCAGCAGTGAGAGGACAGGGGCATCTGGTGCCAACGTCCTGACTTTC.

The chain is built from TRBV7-8 and TRBJ1-5, with D uncertain. Trimming stripped 8 bases from V and 4 bases from J, with 6 bases between. Germline CDR1 SGHVS, CDR2 FQNEAQ. This CDR3 spans 11 amino acids. CDR3 DNA sequence: TGTGCCAGCGGCGAGAATCAGCCCCAGCATTTT. Amino acid sequence: CASGENQPQHF.

The sample holds a few counts of this clone. This rearrangement joins TRBV5-1 to TRBJ1-2; D ambiguous. From germline, CDR1 is SGHRS and CDR2 YFSETQ. V shed 3 bases and J shed 8 bases, with 14 bases lying between them. This CDR3 is 13 amino acids long. The CDR3 DNA sequence: TGCGCCAGCAGCTACGACGGCCTCTGGGGCTACACCTTC. Protein: CASSYDGLWGYTF.

V gene TRBV6-2 or TRBV6-3 combines with J gene TRBJ1-2; D not resolved. The germline V gene has CDR1 MNHEY and CDR2 SVGEGT. V was cut by 2 bases and J by 7 bases, with 23 bases left in between. The CDR3 has 17 residues. The CDR3, as DNA: TGTGCCAGCAGTTACCGGGTTATTAGAGGGTTCGGCTTTGGCTACACCTTC. Translating gives CASSYRVIRGFGFGYTF.

This clone came up a few times. The chain uses TRBV28 and TRBJ2-3; the match to TRBD2 covers 11 bases. V shed 5 bases, J shed 4 bases, and the junction held 8 bases outside the gene matches. Germline CDR1 is MDHEN and CDR2 is SYDVKM. The CDR3 runs 16 residues. The CDR3 DNA follows: TGTGCCAGCAGTACAATAGCGGGAGGGACGGCAGATACGCAGTATTTT. Its protein is CASSTIAGGTADTQYF. Combining the CDR3 with reference TRBV28 and TRBJ2-3 gives the whole variable domain DVKVTQSSRYLVKRTGEKVFLECVQDMDHENMFWYRQDPGLGLRLIYFSYDVKMKEKGDIPEGYSVSREKKERFSLILESASTNQTSMYLCASSTIAGGTADTQYFGPGTRLTVL.